This T cell receptor beta chain comes out of a study of blood T cell repertoires in COVID-19. The overall study: The cDNA or gDNA used as material had been derived from T cells, B-cell-depleted T cells, or PBMCs.

The CDR3 sequence is 15 residues long. In germline, CDR1 is SGHKS, CDR2 YYEKEE (reference sequence). V trimming: 3 bases; J trimming: 4 bases; junction bases outside the gene matches: 7. Study processing details: Reference gene primer amplification gave nucleated cell count estimates. Profiled with immunoSEQ multiplex PCR; TCRdb holds only in-frame clones, not every one. V and J calls and clone size are given by that table; D and trimming were obtained from the DNA. In the table there are 150,000 to 200,000 clones, 86% of which are singletons. The genes are TRBV5-5 and TRBJ1-2, with 9 bases identical to TRBD1. This clonotype was obtained from a man aged 65 to 85 with active or convalescent COVID-19. The specimen was peripheral blood. CDR3 residues: CASSWGGQGGYGYTF. CDR3 sequence (DNA): TGTGCCAGCAGCTGGGGGGGACAGGGCGGCTATGGCTACACCTTC.